The source of this T cell receptor beta chain is a study of blood T cells in healthy people across ages. Worth noting for this clonotype: Its specificity is not known.

Alongside a J-beta primer mix, a sample-barcoded 5' primer served in a second PCR lasting about 6 to 12 cycles. TCRdb re-called the 5' RACE reads with MiXCR, one entry per CDR3 protein. The sample has some 550,000 distinct CDR3 sequences; around 48% are singletons. Sample donors were healthy Caucasian individuals that came from Russia, aged roughly 6 to 95. Researchers report isolating at least 7 million PBMCs per sample. The V end was cut by 4 bases, the J end by 1 base, with 9 bases between. CDR3 length: 13 residues. The V gene's germline CDR1 is SQVTM and CDR2 ANQGSEA. Study-level results: In older individuals, TCR beta diversity per million T cells was lower, falling roughly linearly with age.

This TCR derives from a man older than 75 in good health. The sample consisted of blood. This chain joins TRBV29-1 and TRBJ2-3, with D unresolved. CDR3 in amino acids: CSVAASGTDTQYF. As DNA, the CDR3 is TGCAGCGTTGCCGCCTCAGGCACAGATACGCAGTATTTT.